Presented here are 11 T cell receptor beta chains from one specimen sequenced in a study of TIL therapy for anti-PD-1-resistant metastatic lung cancer. Time point in this sample: pre-treatment sample, taken before nivolumab and TIL therapy. Most excised metastases sampled were pleural nodules or supraclavicular lymph nodes. This was the immunoSEQ v3 assay. Repertoires were generated with immunoSEQ multiplex PCR, while TCRdb's copy carries only in-frame clones and drops some. The table includes about 100,000 clones, just over 65% detected once. The sequenced sample was tumor tissue, obtained at baseline. These receptors came from a person aged 25-85 years with non-small cell lung cancer.

This clone was detected only a few times. V gene TRBV19 combines with J gene TRBJ2-3, with D hard to call. The V end lost 0 bases, the J end lost 4 bases, and 14 bases lay between the germline ends. Germline-derived CDR1 and CDR2 are LNHDA and SQIVND (reference sequence). The CDR3 loop spans 16 amino acids. CDR3 in amino acids: CASSIDPRRLADTQYF. DNA for the CDR3: TGTGCCAGTAGTATAGATCCTAGAAGGTTGGCAGATACGCAGTATTTT.

This clone was counted a single time. The chain has TRBV3-1 (or the pseudogene TRBV3-2) and TRBJ1-5; D perhaps matches TRBD1 (6 bases). V was cut by 4 bases and J by 6 bases, with 13 bases left in between. Germline V CDR1 and CDR2: LGHDT, YNNKEL (reference sequence). This CDR3 spans 14 amino acids. In DNA form, the CDR3 reads TGTGCCAGCAGCCTGGCAGGGGCTAGTCAGCCCCAGCATTTT. Protein product: CASSLAGASQPQHF.

About this clone itself: Germline and junction disagree at one end, which may indicate a read error. V and J are TRBV7-2 and TRBJ2-7; D is perhaps TRBD2 (6 bases). CDR1 is SGHTA and CDR2 is FQGNSA in the germline V gene. CDR3 length: 14 amino acids. As DNA, the CDR3 is TGTGCCAGCAACTTAATGTGGGAGGCGCAAGAGCAGTACTTC. Encoded protein: CASNLMWEAQEQYF.

The chain is built from TRBV19 and TRBJ1-2, with 7 bases aligning to TRBD1. Germline lookup yields CDR1 LNHDA and CDR2 SQIVND (reference sequence). V dropped 7 bases and J dropped 4; count of bases not matched to a gene: 6. CDR3 length: 13 residues. The CDR3 spells CASKFGTAYGYTF. The CDR3 nucleotides are TGTGCCAGTAAGTTCGGGACAGCCTATGGCTACACCTTC.

This clone came up a few times. The chain carries TRBV21-1 and TRBJ2-2. TRBV21-1 is an annotated pseudogene. The CDR3 has 18 amino acids. CDR3 sequence (DNA): TGTGCCAGCAGCCCCCTAGGGGTAGCTAGCTCCTACACCGGGGAGCTGTTTTTT. Its protein is CASSPLGVASSYTGELFF.

The chain has TRBV10-1 and TRBJ2-5; TRBD2 matches at 8 bases. Trimming removed 2 bases from V and 5 bases from J; junction bases left unmatched: 7. The length of the CDR3 is 15 residues. Germline V gene lookup returns CDR1 WNHNN and CDR2 SYGVQD (reference sequence). The CDR3 nucleotides are TGCGCCAGCAGTGAGGGAGTAGCGGGAAAGGAGACCCAGTACTTC. This codes for CASSEGVAGKETQYF.

The rearrangement links TRBV3-1 (or the pseudogene TRBV3-2) to TRBJ2-3; tentative D call: TRBD1 (6 bases). The CDR3 has 16 residues. Germline V gene lookup returns CDR1 LGHDT and CDR2 YNNKEL (reference sequence). With 0 bases removed from V and 8 bases from J, the gap between germline ends came to 18 bases. The CDR3 DNA reads as TGTGCCAGCAGCCAAGATAGGACAGCTGGTGGGGCTACGCAGTATTTT. Its translation is CASSQDRTAGGATQYF.

For the CDR3, the DNA is TGTGCCAGCAGTGAGACCAATGAGCAGTTCTTC. Translating gives CASSETNEQFF. The chain is built from TRBV2 and TRBJ2-1; D gene ambiguous. CDR1 SNHLY and CDR2 FYNNEI come from the germline V gene. The CDR3 totals 11 residues. Trimming took 3 bases from V and 6 from J, leaving 3 bases between them.

This chain connects TRBV6-2 or TRBV6-3 to TRBJ1-3; D is ambiguous. CDR3 size: 16 residues. Germline CDR1 and CDR2: MNHEY and SVGEGT. V was cut by 0 bases and J by 0 bases, with 9 bases left in between. Here the CDR3 reads CASSYSAGSSGNTIYF. CDR3 nucleotide sequence: TGTGCCAGCAGTTACTCGGCAGGCAGCTCTGGAAACACCATATATTTT.

The V and J genes are TRBV2 and TRBJ2-1; TRBD1 matches 7 bases. CDR1 is SNHLY, CDR2 FYNNEI, per germline. CDR3 size: 16 residues. Losses at the gene ends were 3 bases for V and 0 bases for J; bases not matched to a gene: 5. The CDR3 bases are TGTGCCAGCAGTGACCCGGGACAGAGCTCCTACAATGAGCAGTTCTTC. It is translated as CASSDPGQSSYNEQFF.

J is TRBJ2-7 and V is TRBV12-5; D perhaps matches TRBD2 (6 bases). V gave up 1 base and J gave up 6 bases, with 13 bases separating them. There are 14 residues in the CDR3. Germline lookup yields CDR1 LGHNT and CDR2 FRNRAP. The CDR3 DNA is TGTGCTAGTGGTTTGGCCGGGACTGACGGCGAGCAGTACTTC. This gives the protein CASGLAGTDGEQYF.